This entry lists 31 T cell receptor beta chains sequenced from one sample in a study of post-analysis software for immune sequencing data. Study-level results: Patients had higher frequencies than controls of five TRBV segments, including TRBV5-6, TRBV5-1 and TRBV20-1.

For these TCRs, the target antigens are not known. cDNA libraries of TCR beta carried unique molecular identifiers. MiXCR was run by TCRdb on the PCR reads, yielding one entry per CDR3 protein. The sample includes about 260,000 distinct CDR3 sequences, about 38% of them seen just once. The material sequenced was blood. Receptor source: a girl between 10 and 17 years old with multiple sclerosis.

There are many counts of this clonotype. CDR3 sequence reads: CAISESGQGYGYTF. DNA of the CDR3: TGTGCCATCAGTGAGTCGGGCCAGGGTTATGGCTACACCTTC. The J gene is TRBJ1-2, the V gene TRBV10-3; possible D gene TRBD1, 5 bases. The germline gives CDR1 ENHRY, CDR2 SYGVKD. The CDR3 spans 14 residues. V gave up 0 bases and J gave up 5 bases, with 10 bases separating them.

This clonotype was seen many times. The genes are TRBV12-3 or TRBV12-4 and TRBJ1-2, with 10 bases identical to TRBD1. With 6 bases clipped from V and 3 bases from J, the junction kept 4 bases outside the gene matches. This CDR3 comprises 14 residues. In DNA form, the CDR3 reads TGTGCCAGCAGCGGACAGGGGGTGGACTATGGCTACACCTTC. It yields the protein CASSGQGVDYGYTF.

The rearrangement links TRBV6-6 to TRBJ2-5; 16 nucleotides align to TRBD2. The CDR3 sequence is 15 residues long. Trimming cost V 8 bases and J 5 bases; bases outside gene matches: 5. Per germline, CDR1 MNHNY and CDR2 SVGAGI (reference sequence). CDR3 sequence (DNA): TGTGCCAGCGGGACTAGCGGGGGGGCCGTGGAGACCCAGTACTTC. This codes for CASGTSGGAVETQYF.

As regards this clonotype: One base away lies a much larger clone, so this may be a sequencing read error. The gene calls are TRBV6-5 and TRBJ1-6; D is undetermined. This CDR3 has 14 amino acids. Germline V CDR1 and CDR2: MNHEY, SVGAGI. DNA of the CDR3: TGTGCCAGCAGTTACTCGACGCAGGACTCACCCCCCCACTTT. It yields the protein CASSYSTQDSPPHF.

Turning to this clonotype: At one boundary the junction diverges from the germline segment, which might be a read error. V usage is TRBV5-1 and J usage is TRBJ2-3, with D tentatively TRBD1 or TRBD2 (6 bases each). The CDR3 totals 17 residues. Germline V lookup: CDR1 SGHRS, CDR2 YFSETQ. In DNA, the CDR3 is TGCACCAGCAGCTTGGGACTGGGTACAGAGGGGGGAGATACGCAGTATTTT. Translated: CTSSLGLGTEGGDTQYF. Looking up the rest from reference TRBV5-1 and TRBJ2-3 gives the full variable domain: KAGVTQTPRYLIKTRGQQVTLSCSPISGHRSVSWYQQTPGQGLQFLFEYFSETQRNKGNFPGRFSGRQFSNSRSEMNVSTLELGDSALYLCTSSLGLGTEGGDTQYFGPGTRLTVL.

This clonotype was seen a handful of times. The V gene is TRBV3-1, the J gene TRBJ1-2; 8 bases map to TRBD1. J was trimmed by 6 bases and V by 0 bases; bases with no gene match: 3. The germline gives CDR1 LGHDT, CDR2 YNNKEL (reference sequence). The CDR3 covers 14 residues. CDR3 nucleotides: TGTGCCAGCAGCCAAGATGGCAGGGGGCATGGCTACACCTTC. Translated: CASSQDGRGHGYTF.

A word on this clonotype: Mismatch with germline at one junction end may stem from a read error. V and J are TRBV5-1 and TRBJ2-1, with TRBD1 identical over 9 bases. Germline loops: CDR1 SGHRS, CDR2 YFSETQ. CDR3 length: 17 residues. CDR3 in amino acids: CASSPTLTGGTHNKQFF. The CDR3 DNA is TGCGCCAGCAGCCCGACCCTGACAGGGGGTACTCACAATAAGCAGTTCTTC.

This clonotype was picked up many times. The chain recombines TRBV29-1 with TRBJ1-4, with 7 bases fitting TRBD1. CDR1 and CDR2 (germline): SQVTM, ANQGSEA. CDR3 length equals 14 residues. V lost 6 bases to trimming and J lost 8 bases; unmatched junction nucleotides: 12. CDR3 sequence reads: CSVGGDRAGEKLFF. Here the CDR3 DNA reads TGCAGCGTCGGGGGAGACAGGGCGGGGGAAAAACTGTTTTTT.

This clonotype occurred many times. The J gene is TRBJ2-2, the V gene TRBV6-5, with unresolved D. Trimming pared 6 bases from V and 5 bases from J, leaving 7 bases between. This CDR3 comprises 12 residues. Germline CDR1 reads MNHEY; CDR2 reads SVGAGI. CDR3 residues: CASRLGTGELFF. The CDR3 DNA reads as TGTGCCAGCAGGTTGGGGACCGGGGAGCTGTTTTTT.

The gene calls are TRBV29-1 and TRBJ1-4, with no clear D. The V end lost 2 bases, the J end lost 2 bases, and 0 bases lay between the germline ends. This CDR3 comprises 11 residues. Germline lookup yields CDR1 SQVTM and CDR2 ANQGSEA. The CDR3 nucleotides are TGCAGCGTTGAAACTAATGAAAAACTGTTTTTT. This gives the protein CSVETNEKLFF.

CDR3 residues: CASSQQGAGTQYF. CDR3 sequence (DNA): TGTGCCAGCAGCCAACAGGGGGCAGGTACGCAGTATTTT. The gene calls are TRBV3-1 and TRBJ2-3; 8 bases are a match to TRBD1. The CDR3 totals 13 residues. Germline loops: CDR1 LGHDT, CDR2 YNNKEL (reference sequence). J lost 8 bases, V lost 2 bases, and 3 bases had no gene match.

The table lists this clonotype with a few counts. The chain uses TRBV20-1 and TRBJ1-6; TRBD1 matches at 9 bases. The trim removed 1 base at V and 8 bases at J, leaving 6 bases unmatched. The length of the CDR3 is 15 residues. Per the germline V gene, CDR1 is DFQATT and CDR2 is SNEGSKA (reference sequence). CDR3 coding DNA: TGCAGTGCTAGAGGCAGTAACAGGGGGCATTCACCCCTCCACTTT. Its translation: CSARGSNRGHSPLHF.

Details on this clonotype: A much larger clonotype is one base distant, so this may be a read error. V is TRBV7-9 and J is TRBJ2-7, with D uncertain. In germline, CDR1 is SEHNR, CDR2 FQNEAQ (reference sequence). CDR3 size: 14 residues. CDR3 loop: CASSSSAYSYERYF. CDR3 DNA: TGTGCCAGCAGCTCCTCGGCGTACTCCTACGAGCGGTACTTC.

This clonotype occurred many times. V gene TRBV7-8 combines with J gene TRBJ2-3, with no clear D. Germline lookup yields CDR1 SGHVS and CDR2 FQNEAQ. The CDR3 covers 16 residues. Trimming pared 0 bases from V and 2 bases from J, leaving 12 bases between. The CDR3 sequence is CASSLARFRPTDTQYF. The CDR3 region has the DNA TGTGCCAGCAGCTTAGCCAGATTTAGACCCACAGATACGCAGTATTTT.

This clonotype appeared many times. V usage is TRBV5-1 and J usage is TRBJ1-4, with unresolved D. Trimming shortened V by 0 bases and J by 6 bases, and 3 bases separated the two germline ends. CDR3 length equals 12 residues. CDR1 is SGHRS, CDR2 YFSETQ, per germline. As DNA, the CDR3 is TGCGCCAGCAGCTTGGATGATGAAAAACTGTTTTTT. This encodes CASSLDDEKLFF.

The CDR3 is CASSLAGDIRDTEAFF. CDR3 sequence (DNA): TGTGCCAGCAGCTTAGCTGGTGACATACGCGACACTGAAGCTTTCTTT. V and J are TRBV7-9 and TRBJ1-1; D remains ambiguous. In germline, CDR1 is SEHNR, CDR2 FQNEAQ (reference sequence). This CDR3 is built from 16 residues. The V end was cut by 0 bases, the J end by 3 bases, with 14 bases between.

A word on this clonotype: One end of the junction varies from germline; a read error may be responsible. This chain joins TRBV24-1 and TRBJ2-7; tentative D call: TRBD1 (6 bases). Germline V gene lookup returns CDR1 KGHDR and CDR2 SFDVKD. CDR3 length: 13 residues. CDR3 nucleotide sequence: TGTGCCACCAGGGATTACAGGGCGGATGGGCAGTACTTC. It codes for CATRDYRADGQYF.

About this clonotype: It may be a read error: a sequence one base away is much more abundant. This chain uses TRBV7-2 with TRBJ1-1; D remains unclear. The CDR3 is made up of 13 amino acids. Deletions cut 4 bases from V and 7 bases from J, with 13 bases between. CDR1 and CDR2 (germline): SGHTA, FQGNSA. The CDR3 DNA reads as TGTGCCAGCAGCTCAGAACAGACTCTTGAAGCTTTCTTT. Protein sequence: CASSSEQTLEAFF.

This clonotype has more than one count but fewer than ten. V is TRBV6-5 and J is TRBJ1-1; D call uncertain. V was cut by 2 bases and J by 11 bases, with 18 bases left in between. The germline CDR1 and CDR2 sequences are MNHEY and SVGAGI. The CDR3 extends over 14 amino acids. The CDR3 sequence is CASSYERNSLRAFF. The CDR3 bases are TGTGCCAGCAGTTACGAAAGGAATTCCTTGAGGGCTTTCTTT.

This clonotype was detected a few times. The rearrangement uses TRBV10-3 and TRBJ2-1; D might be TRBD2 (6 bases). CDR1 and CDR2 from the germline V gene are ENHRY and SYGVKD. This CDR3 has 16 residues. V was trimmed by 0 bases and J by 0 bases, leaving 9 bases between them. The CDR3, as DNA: TGTGCCATCAGTGAGTCGGGGAGGCCCTCCTACAATGAGCAGTTCTTC. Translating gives CAISESGRPSYNEQFF.

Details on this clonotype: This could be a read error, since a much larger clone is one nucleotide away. The CDR3 loop is CASSLVAGSYEQYF. In nucleotides, the CDR3 is TGTGCCAGCAGCTTAGTGGCAGGGTCCTACGAGCAGTACTTC. This chain joins TRBV7-9 and TRBJ2-7, with D possibly being TRBD1 (5 bases). CDR3 length: 14 amino acids. CDR1 SEHNR and CDR2 FQNEAQ come from the germline V gene (reference sequence). Between the trimmed V and J ends, which lost 1 base and 1 base, there was a span of 8 bases.

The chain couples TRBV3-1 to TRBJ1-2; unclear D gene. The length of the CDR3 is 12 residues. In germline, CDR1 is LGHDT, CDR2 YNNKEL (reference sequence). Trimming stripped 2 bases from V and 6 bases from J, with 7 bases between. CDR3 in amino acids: CASSQPGDGYTF. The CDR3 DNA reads TGTGCCAGCAGCCAACCGGGAGATGGCTACACCTTC.

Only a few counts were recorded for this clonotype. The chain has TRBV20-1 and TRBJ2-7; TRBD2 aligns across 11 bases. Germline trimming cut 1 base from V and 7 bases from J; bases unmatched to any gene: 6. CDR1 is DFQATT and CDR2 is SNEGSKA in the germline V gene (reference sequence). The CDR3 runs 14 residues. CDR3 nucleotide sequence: TGCAGTGCTAGAGGACTAGCGGGAAGTTATGAGCAGTACTTC. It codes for CSARGLAGSYEQYF.

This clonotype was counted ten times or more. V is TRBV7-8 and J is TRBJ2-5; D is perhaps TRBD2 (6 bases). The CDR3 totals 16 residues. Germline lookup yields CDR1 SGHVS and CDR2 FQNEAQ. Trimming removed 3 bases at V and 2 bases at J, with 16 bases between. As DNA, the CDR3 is TGTGCCAGCAGCTTCGGGGACGGGACTGGGCAAGAGACCCAGTACTTC. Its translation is CASSFGDGTGQETQYF.

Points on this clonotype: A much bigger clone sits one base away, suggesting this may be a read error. The CDR3 loop reads CASSGERGYNEQYF. CDR3 bases: TGTGCCAGCAGTGGCGAGCGGGGATACAATGAGCAGTACTTC. The rearrangement uses TRBV2 and TRBJ2-1; TRBD2 aligns across 7 bases. TRBJ2-7 explains the end of the DNA better; the J call may be wrong. Germline V gives CDR1 SNHLY, CDR2 FYNNEI. The CDR3 totals 14 residues.

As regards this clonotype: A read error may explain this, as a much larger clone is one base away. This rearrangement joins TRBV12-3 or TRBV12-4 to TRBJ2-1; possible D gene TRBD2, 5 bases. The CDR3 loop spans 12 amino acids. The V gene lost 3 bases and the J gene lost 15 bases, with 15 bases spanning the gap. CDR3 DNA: TGTGCCAGCAGTTTTACGGGGAGCACCGCGTTCTTC. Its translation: CASSFTGSTAFF.

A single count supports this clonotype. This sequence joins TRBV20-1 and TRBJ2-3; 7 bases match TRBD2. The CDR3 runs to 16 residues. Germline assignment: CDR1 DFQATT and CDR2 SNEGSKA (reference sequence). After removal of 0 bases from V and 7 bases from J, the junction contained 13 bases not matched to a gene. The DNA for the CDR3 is TGCAGTGCTAGAGATCTCTCAGGACTAGTCGTGAATACGCAGTATTTT. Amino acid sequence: CSARDLSGLVVNTQYF.

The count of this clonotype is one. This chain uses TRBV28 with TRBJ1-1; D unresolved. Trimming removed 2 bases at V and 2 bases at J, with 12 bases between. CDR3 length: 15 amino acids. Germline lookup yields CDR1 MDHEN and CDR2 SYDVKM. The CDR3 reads CASSLGYSGNTEAFF. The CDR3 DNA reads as TGTGCCAGCAGTTTAGGGTACAGTGGAAACACTGAAGCTTTCTTT.

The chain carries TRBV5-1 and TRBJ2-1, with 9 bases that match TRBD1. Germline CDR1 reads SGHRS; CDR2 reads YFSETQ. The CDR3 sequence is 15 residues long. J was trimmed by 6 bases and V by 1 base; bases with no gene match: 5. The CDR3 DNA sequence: TGCGCCAGCAGCTTGTGGGACAGGGCGGCCAATGAGCAGTTCTTC. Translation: CASSLWDRAANEQFF.

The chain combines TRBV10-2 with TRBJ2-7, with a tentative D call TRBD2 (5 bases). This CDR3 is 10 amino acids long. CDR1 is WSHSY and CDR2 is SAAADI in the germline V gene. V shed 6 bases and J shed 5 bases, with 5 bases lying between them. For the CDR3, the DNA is TGCGCCAGCAGGGGAGACGAGCAGTACTTC. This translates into CASRGDEQYF.

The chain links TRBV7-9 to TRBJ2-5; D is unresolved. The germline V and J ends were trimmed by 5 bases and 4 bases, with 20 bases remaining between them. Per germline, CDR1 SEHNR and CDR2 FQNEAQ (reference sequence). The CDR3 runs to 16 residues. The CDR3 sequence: CASSPKTEATPETQYF. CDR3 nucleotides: TGTGCCAGCAGCCCAAAAACGGAAGCGACTCCAGAGACCCAGTACTTC.